This TCR beta chain was found in a study of T cell responses to AZD1222 COVID-19 vaccine. Germline V gene sequence: CDR1 MNHEY, CDR2 SVGAGI. The CDR3 sequence is 16 residues long. The ends lost 2 bases at V and 2 bases at J; junction bases unmatched: 2. Produced via immunoSEQ multiplex PCR; TCRdb's table is partial and in-frame only. The data hold more than 110,000 clones, with about 93% observed a single time. Sequences were derived from peripheral blood, sampled on day 0 of AZD1222 vaccination. The chain carries TRBV6-5 and TRBJ2-6, with 8 nucleotides matching TRBD1. The sequence was obtained from an adult in good health. The CDR3 nucleotides read TGTGCCAGCAGTTACGACAGGGGTCCTGGGGCCAACGTCCTGACTTTC. Translating it yields CASSYDRGPGANVLTF.